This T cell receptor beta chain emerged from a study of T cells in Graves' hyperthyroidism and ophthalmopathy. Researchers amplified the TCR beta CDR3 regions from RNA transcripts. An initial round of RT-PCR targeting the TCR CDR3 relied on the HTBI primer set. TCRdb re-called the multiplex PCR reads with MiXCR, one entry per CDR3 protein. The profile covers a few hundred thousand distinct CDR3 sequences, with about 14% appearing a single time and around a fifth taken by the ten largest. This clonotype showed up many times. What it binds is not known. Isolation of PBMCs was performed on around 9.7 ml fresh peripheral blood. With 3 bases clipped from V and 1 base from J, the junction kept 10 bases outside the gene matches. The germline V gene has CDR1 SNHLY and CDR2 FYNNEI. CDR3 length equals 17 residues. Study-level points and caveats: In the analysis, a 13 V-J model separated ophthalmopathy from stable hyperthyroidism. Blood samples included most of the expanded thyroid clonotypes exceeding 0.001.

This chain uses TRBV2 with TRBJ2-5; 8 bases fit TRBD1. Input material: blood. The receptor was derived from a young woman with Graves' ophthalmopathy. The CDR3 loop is CASSDPPRQGTQETQYF. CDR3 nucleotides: TGTGCCAGCAGTGATCCCCCGAGACAGGGGACCCAAGAGACCCAGTACTTC. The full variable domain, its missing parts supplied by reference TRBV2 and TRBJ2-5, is EPEVTQTPSHQVTQMGQEVILRCVPISNHLYFYWYRQILGQKVEFLVSFYNNEISEKSEIFDDQFSVERPDGSNFTLKIRSTKLEDSAMYFCASSDPPRQGTQETQYFGPGTRLLVL.